This TCR beta chain appears in the sequencing data of a study of OX40 agonist ivuxolimab in advanced cancers. Overall study findings and caveats: Mean expanded clone counts were higher in CD8+ than CD4+ T cells.

Using immunoSEQ multiplex PCR, the repertoire was profiled, and TCRdb retains in-frame clones only, with some absent. The sample carries 50,000 to 70,000 clones, approximately 90% recorded once. This clone occurred a few times. Its antigen is unidentified. CDR1 KGHSH and CDR2 LQKENI come from the germline V gene. Trimming took off 9 bases at V and 1 base at J, with 12 bases between the two ends. This CDR3 comprises 13 residues. The chain recombines TRBV18 with TRBJ2-5; D is undetermined. Here the sequenced sample was CD4+ or CD8+ T cells sorted from blood, taken in a trial of the OX40 agonist ivuxolimab. This receptor was identified in an adult with an advanced solid tumor such as melanoma, head and neck, liver or kidney cancer. CDR3 loop: CASALMIQETQYF. CDR3 sequence (DNA): TGTGCCAGTGCCCTGATGATCCAAGAGACCCAGTACTTC.